Below are 16 T cell receptor beta chains sequenced from a single sample in a study of identical twins. TCRdb analysed the 5' RACE reads with MiXCR anew, one entry per CDR3 protein. The sample includes around 1.7 million distinct CDR3 sequences, about 30% of them seen just once. Specimen: cord blood. These receptors were collected from a newborn girl in good health.

Regarding this clonotype: A much more abundant neighbour one base away suggests this may be a read error. The chain carries TRBV29-1 and TRBJ2-3; unclear D gene. Germline V CDR1 and CDR2: SQVTM, ANQGSEA. The CDR3 length is 13 residues. The CDR3 DNA is TGCAGCGTTGAGGGCAGGCTCACAGATACGCACTATTTT. Translation: CSVEGRLTDTHYF.

This clonotype appeared many times. This chain joins TRBV4-2 and TRBJ1-2, with TRBD1 as a possible D gene (5 bases). Trimming removed 3 bases at V and 1 base at J, with 12 bases between. There are 15 residues in the CDR3. Per the germline V gene, CDR1 is LGHNA and CDR2 is YNFKEQ. CDR3 coding DNA: TGTGCCAGCAGCCACGAAGACAGCTTTAACTATGGCTACACCTTC. Its protein product is CASSHEDSFNYGYTF.

There are a few counts of this clonotype. The V call is TRBV10-3, the J call TRBJ2-5; weak D call: TRBD2 (5 bases). V lost 4 bases and J 2 bases, leaving 11 bases between the germline ends. Germline V gene lookup returns CDR1 ENHRY and CDR2 SYGVKD. This CDR3 is built from 14 residues. The CDR3 region has the DNA TGTGCCATCAGTGGGGGAGAGGGACAAGAGACCCAGTACTTC. Encoded protein: CAISGGEGQETQYF.

In its sample, this clonotype was seen many times. V usage is TRBV13 and J usage is TRBJ1-1; 10 positions agree with TRBD1. Germline CDR1 and CDR2: PRHDT and FYEKMQ (reference sequence). Unmatched junction bases numbered 4, after V lost 5 bases and J lost 1 base. The CDR3 is 15 residues long. The CDR3 nucleotides are TGTGCCAGCAGCACCCGGGACAGGGGGAACACTGAAGCTTTCTTT. It codes for CASSTRDRGNTEAFF.

This clonotype occurred many times. The chain couples TRBV7-2 to TRBJ2-3; no firm D call. Trimming removed 2 bases from V and 3 bases from J, with 12 bases in between. Germline assignment: CDR1 SGHTA and CDR2 FQGNSA. The CDR3 consists of 15 residues. The CDR3 here is CASSLRSPKTDTQYF. In DNA, the CDR3 is TGTGCCAGCAGCTTAAGATCTCCAAAGACAGATACGCAGTATTTT. Based on the CDR3 plus reference TRBV7-2 and TRBJ2-3, the full variable domain is GAGVSQSPSNKVTEKGKDVELRCDPISGHTALYWYRQSLGQGLEFLIYFQGNSAPDKSGLPSDRFSAERTGGSVSTLTIQRTQQEDSAVYLCASSLRSPKTDTQYFGPGTRLTVL.

This rearrangement joins TRBV7-2 to TRBJ2-1; 11 nucleotides align to TRBD2. Germline V gene sequence: CDR1 SGHTA, CDR2 FQGNSA. CDR3 length: 15 amino acids. After removal of 3 bases from V and 6 bases from J, the junction contained 4 bases not matched to a gene. For the CDR3, the DNA is TGTGCCAGCAGCTTTACTAGCGGGAGATTCAATGAGCAGTTCTTC. It specifies CASSFTSGRFNEQFF.

The chain has TRBV9 and TRBJ2-3, with 11 positions matching TRBD2. V gave up 0 bases and J gave up 6 bases; unmatched junction bases: 6. CDR1 is SGDLS and CDR2 is YYNGEE in the germline V gene. This CDR3 contains 16 residues. Here the CDR3 DNA reads TGTGCCAGCAGCGTAGCGGCTAGCGGGAGGACTGATACGCAGTATTTT. It specifies CASSVAASGRTDTQYF.

This clonotype was seen at least ten times. This chain links TRBV28 with TRBJ2-7; TRBD1 aligns across 7 bases. Germline V gives CDR1 MDHEN, CDR2 SYDVKM. This CDR3 region has 14 residues. The V gene end was trimmed by 6 bases and the J gene end by 2 bases; junction bases not matched to a gene: 7. CDR3 sequence reads: CASSPGTVPYEQYF. The CDR3 DNA reads TGTGCCAGCAGCCCCGGGACAGTTCCCTACGAGCAGTACTTC.

This rearrangement joins TRBV9 to TRBJ2-3; 9 nucleotides line up with TRBD2. Germline-derived CDR1 and CDR2 are SGDLS and YYNGEE. V lost 4 bases and J lost 4; bases outside the gene matches: 19. The CDR3 sequence is 19 residues long. The CDR3 reads CASSRWGASGIRVADTQYF. CDR3 nucleotides: TGTGCCAGCAGCCGGTGGGGGGCTAGCGGGATCCGGGTTGCAGATACGCAGTATTTT. The full variable domain, its missing parts supplied by reference TRBV9 and TRBJ2-3, is DSGVTQTPKHLITATGQRVTLRCSPRSGDLSVYWYQQSLDQGLQFLIQYYNGEERAKGNILERFSAQQFPDLHSELNLSSLELGDSALYFCASSRWGASGIRVADTQYFGPGTRLTVL.

This chain connects TRBV12-3 or TRBV12-4 to TRBJ1-2; no definite D call. The CDR3 spans 13 residues. Trimming removed 3 bases at V and 2 bases at J, with 7 bases between. Written as DNA, the CDR3 is TGTGCCAGCAGTTTTTTCGAAAACTATGGCTACACCTTC. This sequence encodes CASSFFENYGYTF.

The gene calls are TRBV24-1 and TRBJ2-2, with 9 positions matching TRBD2. The ends lost 9 bases at V and 4 bases at J; junction bases unmatched: 2. Germline V gene data show CDR1 as KGHDR and CDR2 as SFDVKD. This CDR3 contains 13 residues. The CDR3 is CATAGGSTGELFF. The CDR3 nucleotides are TGTGCCACCGCGGGGGGGAGCACCGGGGAGCTGTTTTTT.

CDR3 sequence: CAISSGLATDYEQYF. CDR3 nucleotides: TGTGCCATCAGTTCGGGACTAGCTACAGACTACGAGCAGTACTTC. The chain employs TRBV10-3 and TRBJ2-7, with 9 bases identical to TRBD2. The V segment lost 5 bases and the J segment 3 bases; nucleotides outside the gene matches: 8. This CDR3 is 15 amino acids long. Germline V CDR1 and CDR2: ENHRY, SYGVKD.

This clonotype has only a few counts. The V and J genes are TRBV6-5 and TRBJ2-4, with D possibly matching TRBD2 (6 bases). The CDR3 runs to 15 residues. V lost 6 bases to trimming and J lost 6 bases, with 18 bases between them. CDR1 MNHEY and CDR2 SVGAGI come from the germline V gene. CDR3 nucleotides: TGTGCCAGCAGGACTCAGGGAGGAGCTAGAAACATTCAGTACTTC. This sequence encodes CASRTQGGARNIQYF.

V and J are TRBV10-3 and TRBJ2-1; D is unresolved. The J call may be in error: the DNA end matches TRBJ2-7 better. The CDR3 spans 15 residues. Germline values: CDR1 ENHRY, CDR2 SYGVKD. The CDR3 here is CAISESLSSYNEQYF. CDR3 nucleotides: TGTGCCATCAGTGAGTCGCTGAGCTCCTACAATGAGCAGTACTTC.

Ten or more counts support this clonotype. This rearrangement joins TRBV10-3 to TRBJ2-4; 7 nucleotides match TRBD1. V was clipped by 10 bases and J by 0 bases; unmatched bases: 9. The germline gives CDR1 ENHRY, CDR2 SYGVKD. The CDR3 runs to 15 residues. The CDR3: CATQGTVLAKNIQYF. The CDR3 coding sequence is TGTGCCACCCAGGGGACAGTCTTAGCCAAAAACATTCAGTACTTC.

The chain carries TRBV3-1 and TRBJ2-1; D is uncertain. V was trimmed by 8 bases and J by 9 bases, leaving 20 bases between them. Germline V CDR1 and CDR2: LGHDT, YNNKEL (reference sequence). The CDR3 totals 14 residues. This chain's CDR3 is CASRARGRNGEQFF. The CDR3 DNA sequence: TGTGCCAGCCGAGCTCGTGGTCGGAACGGTGAGCAGTTCTTC.